This TCR beta chain was captured in a study of T cell repertoires in cytomegalovirus infection. The study's findings and limits: Frequencies of public TCR beta families were cumulated, and this identified carriers of CMV plus the relevant HLA.

The germline V gene has CDR1 LNHDA and CDR2 SQIVND (reference sequence). Between the trimmed V and J ends, which lost 7 bases and 1 base, there was a span of 13 bases. The CDR3 runs to 14 residues. TCRdb re-called the reads through MiXCR, storing one row per CDR3 protein. The sample includes roughly 860,000 distinct CDR3 sequences, 32% seen only once; the top ten take around 12%. In the case of this clonotype: What it binds is not known.

The specimen was cultured CD8+ T cells from PBMCs, collected from culture after CMV antigen stimulation. This chain uses TRBV19 with TRBJ1-1; D unclear. This receptor was taken from a human donor in good health (CMV status not recorded). Some clones in this sample may be carry-over from other donors' samples. The CDR3 loop reads CASTNPSRNTEAFF. The CDR3 DNA reads TGTGCCAGTACAAATCCTTCGCGGAACACTGAAGCTTTCTTT.